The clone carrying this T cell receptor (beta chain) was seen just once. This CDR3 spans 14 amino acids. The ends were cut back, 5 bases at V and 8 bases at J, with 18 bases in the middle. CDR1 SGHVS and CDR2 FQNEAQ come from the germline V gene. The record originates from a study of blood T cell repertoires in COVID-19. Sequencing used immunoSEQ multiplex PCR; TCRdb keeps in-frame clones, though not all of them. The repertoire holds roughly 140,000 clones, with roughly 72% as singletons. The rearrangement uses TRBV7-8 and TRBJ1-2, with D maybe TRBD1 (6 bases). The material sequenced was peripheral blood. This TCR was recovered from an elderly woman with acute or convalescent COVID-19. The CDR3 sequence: CASSTQAGGRGYTF. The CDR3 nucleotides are TGTGCCAGCAGCACCCAGGCGGGGGGGCGAGGCTACACCTTC.